A selection of T cell receptor beta chains follows, all from one sample in a study of CD8+CD57+ T cells in acquired aplastic anemia. TCRdb recomputed calls from the reads with MiXCR, one row per CDR3 protein. In the table there are fewer than 200,000 distinct CDR3 sequences, less than 60% of which are singletons. Source material: sorted CD4+, CD8+, or CD8+CD57+ T cells (not recorded which) from PBMCs. The origin of the receptors is a human donor with aplastic anemia. Both conserved end residues are part of each CDR3. A D gene is named only where the DNA matches it firmly. Only part of the rows carry a size: once, few, many, or a class if the clone is expanded.

j_call,v_call,d_call,clone_size,cdr3_aa,cdr3_nt
TRBJ2-4,TRBV19,TRBD1,NA,CASSPPGQASLLAKNIQYF,TGTGCCAGTAGTCCTCCGGGACAGGCTTCCCTCCTAGCCAAAAACATTCAGTACTTC
TRBJ2-3,TRBV4-3,NA,NA,CASSLWRVITDTQYF,TGCGCCAGCAGCCTGTGGCGGGTTATCACAGATACGCAGTATTTT
TRBJ2-3,TRBV11-1,NA,NA,CASSTEGVGTDTQYF,TGTGCCAGCAGCACAGAAGGGGTCGGCACAGATACGCAGTATTTT
TRBJ1-1,TRBV5-1,NA,NA,CAIGQGTEAFF,TGCGCCATTGGGCAGGGCACTGAAGCTTTCTTT
TRBJ1-1,TRBV27,NA,NA,CASRPGTALMNTEAFF,TGTGCCAGCAGACCCGGGACCGCGCTCATGAACACTGAAGCTTTCTTT
TRBJ1-5,TRBV10-3,NA,NA,CAISDGNQPQHF,TGTGCCATCAGTGATGGCAATCAGCCCCAGCATTTT
TRBJ2-7,TRBV11-1,NA,NA,CASNKNRDLGSYEQYF,TGTGCCAGCAACAAGAACCGGGACTTGGGCTCCTACGAGCAGTACTTC
TRBJ1-1,TRBV5-1,NA,many,CASSLDGTSGTEAFF,TGCGCCAGCAGCTTGGATGGGACATCGGGCACTGAAGCTTTCTTT
TRBJ1-4,TRBV11-2,TRBD1,NA,CASSRLPTGANEKLFF,TGTGCCAGCAGCCGCCTACCGACAGGGGCGAATGAAAAGCTGTTTTTT
TRBJ2-5,TRBV7-9,NA,NA,CASSFYQGETQYF,TGTGCCAGCAGCTTTTACCAAGGGGAGACCCAGTACTTC
TRBJ1-5,TRBV7-2,NA,NA,CASSFRREPQHF,TGTGCCAGCAGCTTTCGCAGGGAGCCCCAGCATTTT
TRBJ1-1,TRBV28,NA,once,CASRPTGLSQNTEAFF,TGTGCCAGCAGGCCTACGGGCCTCTCGCAAAACACTGAAGCTTTCTTT
TRBJ2-1,TRBV20-1,TRBD2,NA,CSAWTSGGYNEQFF,TGCAGTGCGTGGACTAGCGGGGGGTACAATGAGCAGTTCTTC
TRBJ2-7,TRBV29-1,NA,NA,CGVEGGWAYEQYF,TGCGGCGTCGAGGGCGGCTGGGCCTACGAGCAGTACTTC
TRBJ2-7,TRBV6-1,NA,NA,CASSGVQREEQYF,TGTGCCAGCAGTGGGGTACAGCGTGAAGAGCAGTACTTC
TRBJ1-1,TRBV18,NA,NA,CASSPHTRFNTEAFF,TGTGCCAGCTCACCACACACGCGGTTTAACACTGAAGCTTTCTTT
TRBJ2-2,TRBV7-9,NA,NA,CASSPTGNTGELFF,TGTGCCAGCAGCCCCACAGGGAACACCGGGGAGCTGTTTTTT
TRBJ2-7,TRBV11-2,NA,NA,CASSPRGQRSYEQYF,TGTGCCAGCAGCCCCCGGGGACAACGCTCCTACGAGCAGTACTTC
TRBJ2-1,TRBV5-4,TRBD2,many,CASSLARGENNEQFF,TGTGCCAGCAGCTTGGCGCGGGGGGAGAACAATGAGCAGTTCTTC
TRBJ2-3,TRBV12-5,NA,many,CASGLGNTGTDTQYF,TGTGCTAGTGGTTTGGGCAATACAGGGACAGATACGCAGTATTTT
TRBJ2-7,TRBV12-3/TRBV12-4,TRBD2,NA,CASRRTSGRSGEQYF,TGTGCCAGCAGACGGACTAGCGGGAGATCGGGTGAGCAGTACTTC
TRBJ2-7,TRBV6-1,NA,NA,CASEEKIYEQYF,TGTGCCAGCGAGGAGAAAATCTACGAGCAGTACTTC
TRBJ2-6,TRBV9,NA,NA,CASSAGAGANVLTF,TGTGCCAGCAGCGCAGGGGCTGGGGCCAACGTCCTGACTTTC
TRBJ1-6,TRBV13,TRBD1,once,CASSFRDRGLGYNSPLHF,TGTGCCAGCAGCTTCCGGGACAGGGGGCTGGGATATAATTCACCCCTCCACTTT
TRBJ2-1,TRBV7-9,NA,many,CASSLSGASEQFF,TGTGCCAGCAGCTTATCAGGGGCGAGTGAGCAGTTCTTC
TRBJ2-5,TRBV7-9,TRBD2,few,CASRFARGVEETQYF,TGTGCCAGCCGCTTCGCCCGGGGGGTTGAAGAGACCCAGTACTTC
TRBJ1-6,TRBV5-1,NA,NA,CASSLRDIGNSPLHF,TGCGCCAGCAGCCTCCGGGACATCGGAAATTCACCCCTCCACTTT
TRBJ1-1,TRBV3-1,NA,few,CASSHESGLMNTEAFF,TGTGCCAGCAGCCATGAGTCAGGCCTGATGAACACTGAAGCTTTCTTT
TRBJ2-5,TRBV12-3/TRBV12-4,TRBD1,NA,CASSRTGGSEETQYF,TGTGCCAGCAGCCGGACAGGGGGATCGGAAGAGACCCAGTACTTC
TRBJ2-7,TRBV12-3/TRBV12-4,NA,NA,CASSLVKSYEQYF,TGTGCCAGCAGTTTGGTAAAGTCCTACGAGCAGTACTTC
TRBJ2-2,TRBV7-2,NA,many,CASSFMNTGELFF,TGTGCCAGCAGCTTTATGAACACCGGGGAGCTGTTTTTT
TRBJ2-7,TRBV27,NA,few,CASSLWVGQGGGYEQYF,TGTGCCAGCAGTTTATGGGTGGGGCAGGGAGGGGGCTACGAGCAGTACTTC
TRBJ1-5,TRBV29-1,TRBD1,NA,CSSWTGFFGQPQHF,TGCAGCTCATGGACAGGGTTTTTCGGTCAACCCCAGCATTTT